The sequence of this T cell receptor (beta chain) was determined in a study of shared clonotypes between healthy human individuals. Sequencing used immunoSEQ multiplex PCR; TCRdb keeps in-frame clones, though not all of them. The sample includes roughly 500,000 clones, less than 80% of them seen just once. Trimming removed 3 bases at V and 8 bases at J, with 10 bases between. CDR3 length: 12 amino acids. The germline V gene has CDR1 MDHEN and CDR2 SYDVKM. Points on this clone: What it recognizes is unknown.

The study, taken as a whole, reports: Sampling was confined to blood; repertoires within tissues likely differ.

The sequencing input was PBMCs. The gene calls are TRBV28 and TRBJ1-2, with a weak D call TRBD1 (5 bases). The receptor was isolated from a woman aged 40 to 55 in good health. Some clones in this sample may be carry-over from other donors' samples. CDR3 sequence: CASSFGGRGYTF. DNA of the CDR3: TGTGCCAGCAGTTTTGGGGGACGAGGCTACACCTTC.